These 23 T cell receptor beta chains were all obtained from the same sample, sequenced in a study of CD8 T cells in ankylosing spondylitis. TCRdb reanalysed the 5' RACE reads using MiXCR and keeps one entry per CDR3 protein. Among 300,000 to 400,000 distinct CDR3 sequences listed, under 14% were seen once. What was sequenced was blood, either unsorted or a sorted T cell fraction (not recorded which). The receptors shown here come from a female donor with ankylosing spondylitis or in good health (not recorded which).

The sample holds many counts of this clonotype. The chain has TRBV12-3 or TRBV12-4 and TRBJ2-7, with 7 nucleotides matching TRBD2. The CDR3 spans 14 residues. V was pared by 1 base and J by 7 bases, with 7 bases of the junction left unmatched. The CDR3 region is CASSLVLAKVEQYF. The DNA of the CDR3 is TGTGCCAGCAGTTTAGTACTAGCGAAGGTTGAGCAGTACTTC.

This clonotype appeared a few times. This sequence joins TRBV7-8 and TRBJ2-1, with 9 bases aligning to TRBD2. Per the germline V gene, CDR1 is SGHVS and CDR2 is FQNEAQ. V shed 2 bases, J shed 1 base, and the junction held 6 bases outside the gene matches. This CDR3 comprises 17 residues. Here the CDR3 DNA reads TGTGCCAGCAGCTTACGGGCTAGCGGGACTTCCTACAATGAGCAGTTCTTC. Translated: CASSLRASGTSYNEQFF. Supplemented by reference TRBV7-8 and TRBJ2-1, the full variable domain reads GAGVSQSPRYKVAKRGQDVALRCDPISGHVSLFWYQQALGQGPEFLTYFQNEAQLDKSGLPSDRFFAERPEGSVSTLKIQRTQQEDSAVYLCASSLRASGTSYNEQFFGPGTRLTVL.

The table lists this clonotype with many counts. This sequence joins TRBV6-1 and TRBJ2-5; D ambiguous. Germline V gene lookup returns CDR1 MNHNS and CDR2 SASEGT. The CDR3 is made up of 14 amino acids. The V end lost 4 bases, the J end lost 4 bases, and 13 bases lay between the germline ends. CDR3 DNA: TGTGCCAGCAGTGTTGATTCCAAGGGAGAGACCCAGTACTTC. It codes for CASSVDSKGETQYF.

This clonotype has ten or more counts. The rearrangement uses TRBV3-1 and TRBJ2-2; D may be TRBD1 (6 bases). V lost 3 bases and J 8 bases, leaving 10 bases between the germline ends. Looked up from germline, CDR1 is LGHDT and CDR2 is YNNKEL (reference sequence). The CDR3 runs to 13 residues. The DNA of the CDR3 is TGTGCCAGCAGCCATTCGGACAGAGGGGAGCTGTTTTTT. This encodes CASSHSDRGELFF.

The genes are TRBV15 and TRBJ1-4; D possibly corresponds to TRBD1 (5 bases). The V end lost 0 bases, the J end lost 7 bases, and 12 bases lay between the germline ends. The CDR3 contains 15 residues. Germline CDR1 LNHNV, CDR2 YYDKDF (reference sequence). The CDR3 region is CATSREGRVGEKLFF. For the CDR3, the DNA is TGTGCCACCAGCAGAGAAGGCAGGGTTGGTGAAAAACTGTTTTTT. The variable domain in full, with the rest retrieved from reference TRBV15 and TRBJ1-4, is DAMVIQNPRYQVTQFGKPVTLSCSQTLNHNVMYWYQQKSSQAPKLLFHYYDKDFNNEADTPDNFQSRRPNTSFCFLDIRSPGLGDTAMYLCATSREGRVGEKLFFGSGTQLSVL.

This clonotype showed up many times. The rearrangement joins TRBV5-1 to TRBJ2-2; 8 nucleotides align to TRBD2. Germline assignment: CDR1 SGHRS and CDR2 YFSETQ. CDR3 length: 16 amino acids. V trimming: 2 bases; J trimming: 4 bases; junction bases outside the gene matches: 7. CDR3 region: CASSFPGLGGTGELFF. The DNA for the CDR3 is TGCGCCAGCAGCTTCCCGGGACTAGGAGGCACCGGGGAGCTGTTTTTT.

This clonotype was observed at least ten times. This rearrangement joins TRBV5-1 to TRBJ1-3, with D unclear. This CDR3 has 15 residues. Germline CDR1 and CDR2: SGHRS and YFSETQ. Between the trimmed V and J ends, which lost 0 bases and 0 bases, there was a span of 7 bases. CDR3 nucleotides: TGCGCCAGCAGCTTGGCCCTGGCCTCTGGAAACACCATATATTTT. This translates into CASSLALASGNTIYF. Full variable domain (remainder filled in from reference TRBV5-1 and TRBJ1-3): KAGVTQTPRYLIKTRGQQVTLSCSPISGHRSVSWYQQTPGQGLQFLFEYFSETQRNKGNFPGRFSGRQFSNSRSEMNVSTLELGDSALYLCASSLALASGNTIYFGEGSWLTVV.

The sample holds many counts of this clonotype. The CDR3 nucleotides read TGTGCCAGCAGTCAAGGGGCGGCAGACTACAATGAGCAGTTCTTC. Translating it yields CASSQGAADYNEQFF. The V call is TRBV28, the J call TRBJ2-1; tentatively, D is TRBD1 (5 bases). Per germline, CDR1 MDHEN and CDR2 SYDVKM. The CDR3 sequence is 15 residues long. V was clipped by 5 bases and J by 3 bases, with 14 bases between them.

At least ten counts were recorded for this clonotype. This sequence joins TRBV20-1 and TRBJ1-1, with a possible D match to TRBD1 (6 bases). This CDR3 has 16 amino acids. The germline V gene encodes CDR1 DFQATT and CDR2 SNEGSKA (reference sequence). The V gene lost 0 bases and the J gene lost 7 bases, with 21 bases spanning the gap. The DNA of the CDR3 is TGCAGTGCTAGAGATCAGGGGAGGTTTGACGTTGGTGAAGCTTTCTTT. Amino acid sequence: CSARDQGRFDVGEAFF.

This clonotype was found once. The chain has TRBV6-1 and TRBJ2-7; D gene ambiguous. In germline, CDR1 is MNHNS, CDR2 SASEGT. This CDR3 is 16 amino acids long. Trimming removed 5 bases at V and 0 bases at J, with 17 bases between. CDR3 nucleotide sequence: TGTGCCAGCAGTCGCCTTCTGGGCAGTGTCTCCTACGAGCAGTACTTC. Translating it yields CASSRLLGSVSYEQYF.

Comments on this clonotype: A junction boundary mismatches the germline segment, possibly from a read error. V is TRBV7-2 and J is TRBJ1-2; 7 bases agree with TRBD1. This CDR3 has 15 amino acids. CDR1 SGHTA and CDR2 FQGNSA come from the germline V gene. CDR3 coding DNA: TGTGCCAGCAGGGCGAACACGGACAGGTTCTATGGCTACCCCTTC. Translating gives CASRANTDRFYGYPF.

The J gene is TRBJ2-7, the V gene TRBV16; D is ambiguous. CDR3 length: 12 amino acids. V gave up 1 base and J gave up 5 bases, with 6 bases separating them. The V gene's germline CDR1 is KGHSY and CDR2 FQNENV. The CDR3 DNA follows: TGTGCCAGCAGCCAATTAAAGGACGAGCAGTACTTC. This codes for CASSQLKDEQYF.

This clonotype was seen many times. The rearrangement links TRBV27 to TRBJ1-1; D gene ambiguous. Trimming shortened V by 2 bases and J by 1 base, and 8 bases separated the two germline ends. The CDR3 consists of 14 residues. Germline-derived CDR1 and CDR2 are MNHEY and SMNVEV (reference sequence). The DNA for the CDR3 is TGTGCCAGCAGTTTAGGTCAGACGAACACTGAAGCTTTCTTT. Translated, it gives CASSLGQTNTEAFF.

This clonotype occurred many times. The DNA of the CDR3 is TGTGCCAGCACCTACGGGGGAGCTAACTATGGCTACACCTTC. Its translation: CASTYGGANYGYTF. The chain is built from TRBV12-3 or TRBV12-4 and TRBJ1-2, with D tentatively TRBD1 (5 bases). V lost 7 bases and J 0 bases, leaving 12 bases between the germline ends. The CDR3 extends over 14 amino acids.

This chain uses TRBV11-2 with TRBJ2-7, with TRBD2 as a possible D gene (7 bases). The length of the CDR3 is 15 residues. V was shortened by 5 bases and J by 5 bases, with 19 bases between the two germline ends. Per germline, CDR1 SGHAT and CDR2 FQNNGV. The DNA of the CDR3 is TGTGCCAGCAGCCTCAGTGGGGGGGCCTGGGACGAGCAGTACTTC. Protein sequence: CASSLSGGAWDEQYF.

There are a few counts of this clonotype. The gene calls are TRBV20-1 and TRBJ2-7; 8 nucleotides agree with TRBD2. V shed 6 bases, J shed 6 bases, and the junction held 7 bases outside the gene matches. The CDR3 loop spans 12 amino acids. In germline, CDR1 is DFQATT, CDR2 SNEGSKA (reference sequence). The CDR3 protein is CSAYVAGSEQYF. DNA for the CDR3: TGCAGTGCCTACGTAGCGGGAAGCGAGCAGTACTTC.

The V call is TRBV29-1, the J call TRBJ1-5; D gene uncertain. The CDR3 totals 13 residues. Germline-derived CDR1 and CDR2 are SQVTM and ANQGSEA. V lost 2 bases, J lost 7 bases, and 12 bases lay in between. The CDR3 reads CSVELGEGQPQHF. The CDR3 DNA reads as TGCAGCGTTGAATTGGGTGAGGGACAGCCCCAGCATTTT.

This sequence joins TRBV7-8 and TRBJ2-1; no clear D. The CDR3 has 14 amino acids. The germline V gene encodes CDR1 SGHVS and CDR2 FQNEAQ. Trimming took 5 bases from V and 2 from J, leaving 10 bases between them. The CDR3 here is CASSVTEAYNEQFF. The CDR3 DNA sequence: TGTGCCAGCAGCGTAACTGAAGCCTACAATGAGCAGTTCTTC.

This clonotype was recorded many times. V gene TRBV5-1 combines with J gene TRBJ2-7; D might be TRBD2 (5 bases). Trimming cost V 0 bases and J 6 bases, with 10 bases left between them. Per the germline V gene, CDR1 is SGHRS and CDR2 is YFSETQ. This CDR3 has 13 residues. CDR3 in amino acids: CASSLDSGGEQYF. CDR3 nucleotide sequence: TGCGCCAGCAGCTTGGATTCAGGAGGCGAGCAGTACTTC.

This clonotype has a handful of counts. The chain employs TRBV28 and TRBJ2-7; TRBD2 might be the D (6 bases). The germline V gene encodes CDR1 MDHEN and CDR2 SYDVKM. V lost 6 bases and J 0 bases, leaving 21 bases between the germline ends. The CDR3 is 17 residues long. CDR3 loop: CASSRPGGTLHSYEQYF. The CDR3 DNA is TGTGCCAGCAGCAGACCCGGAGGGACGCTACACTCCTACGAGCAGTACTTC.

The chain joins TRBV5-4 to TRBJ2-1; D perhaps matches TRBD2 (6 bases). V dropped 3 bases and J dropped 4 bases, with 8 bases sitting between them. This CDR3 has 13 amino acids. The germline gives CDR1 SGHNT, CDR2 YYREEE (reference sequence). CDR3 loop: CASSSGEYNEQFF. The CDR3 nucleotides read TGTGCCAGCAGCTCGGGGGAGTACAATGAGCAGTTCTTC. Looking up the rest from reference TRBV5-4 and TRBJ2-1 gives the full variable domain: ETGVTQSPTHLIKTRGQQVTLRCSSQSGHNTVSWYQQALGQGPQFIFQYYREEENGRGNFPPRFSGLQFPNYSSELNVNALELDDSALYLCASSSGEYNEQFFGPGTRLTVL.

This clonotype was recorded many times. CDR3: CASSKIGGHEQYF. The CDR3 bases are TGTGCCAGTAGTAAGATCGGGGGCCACGAGCAGTACTTC. The chain links TRBV19 to TRBJ2-7; tentatively, D is TRBD1 or TRBD2 (6 bases each). Trimming cost V 4 bases and J 5 bases, with 12 bases left between them. Germline lookup yields CDR1 LNHDA and CDR2 SQIVND (reference sequence). The CDR3 is 13 amino acids.

CDR3 sequence: CASSLYSGRAREQYF. In DNA, the CDR3 is TGTGCCAGCAGTTTATACAGCGGGAGGGCTCGCGAGCAGTACTTC. The rearrangement links TRBV27 to TRBJ2-7; TRBD2 aligns across 10 bases. The CDR3 is 15 residues long. The V gene end was trimmed by 1 base and the J gene end by 6 bases; junction bases not matched to a gene: 6. The germline V gene encodes CDR1 MNHEY and CDR2 SMNVEV (reference sequence).